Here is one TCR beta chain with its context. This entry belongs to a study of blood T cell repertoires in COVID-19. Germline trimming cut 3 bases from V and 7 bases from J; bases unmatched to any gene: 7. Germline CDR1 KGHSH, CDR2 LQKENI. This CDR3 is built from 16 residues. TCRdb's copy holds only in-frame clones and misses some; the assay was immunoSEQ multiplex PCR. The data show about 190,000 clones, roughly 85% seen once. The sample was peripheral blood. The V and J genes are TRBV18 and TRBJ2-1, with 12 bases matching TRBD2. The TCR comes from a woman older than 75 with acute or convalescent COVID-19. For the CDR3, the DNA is TGTGCCAGCTCACCTGGGACTAGCGGGCGATTTAATGAGCAGTTCTTC. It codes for CASSPGTSGRFNEQFF. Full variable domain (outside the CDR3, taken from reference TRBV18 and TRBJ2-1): NAGVMQNPRHLVRRRGQEARLRCSPMKGHSHVYWYRQLPEEGLKFMVYLQKENIIDESGMPKERFSAEFPKEGPSILRIQQVVRGDSAAYFCASSPGTSGRFNEQFFGPGTRLTVL.